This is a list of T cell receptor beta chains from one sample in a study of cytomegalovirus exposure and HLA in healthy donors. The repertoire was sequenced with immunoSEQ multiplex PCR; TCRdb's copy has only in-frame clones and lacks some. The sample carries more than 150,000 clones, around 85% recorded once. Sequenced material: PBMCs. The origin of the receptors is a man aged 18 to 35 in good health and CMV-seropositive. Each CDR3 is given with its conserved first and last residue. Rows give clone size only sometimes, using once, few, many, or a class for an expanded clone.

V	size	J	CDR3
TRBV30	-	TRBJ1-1	CAWREPPGMNTEAFF
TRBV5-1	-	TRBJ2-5	CASSLVEGGKTQYF
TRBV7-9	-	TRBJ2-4	CASSQPGTGNKNIQYF
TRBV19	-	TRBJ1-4	CASSKDMRNEKLFF
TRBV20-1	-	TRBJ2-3	CSARVPGTQYF
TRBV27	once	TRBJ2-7	CASSLRGGMEQYF
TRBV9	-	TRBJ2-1	CASSVASGGLRDEQFF
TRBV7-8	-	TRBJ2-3	CASSPTFGSGGDTDTQYF
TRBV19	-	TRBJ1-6	CASSSRQGYNSPLHF
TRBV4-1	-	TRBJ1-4	CASSQAGREDEKLFF
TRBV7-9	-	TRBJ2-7	CASSLQLTGGGGDHEQYF
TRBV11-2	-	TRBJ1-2	CASSPTSGQSYGYTF
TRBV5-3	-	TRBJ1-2	CARSSRQGQVNYGYTF
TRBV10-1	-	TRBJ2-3	CASSGGLVTDTQYF
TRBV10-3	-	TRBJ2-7	CAISPAGGLEQYF
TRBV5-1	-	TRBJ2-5	CASSLQPLGQGDETQYF
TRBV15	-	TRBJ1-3	CATSGAGREGGNTIYF
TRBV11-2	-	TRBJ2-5	CASSSGDRPQETQYF
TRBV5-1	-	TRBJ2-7	CASSSSGGASEQYF
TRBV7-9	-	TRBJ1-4	CASSWEATNEKLFF
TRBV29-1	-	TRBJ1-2	CSAGQGGDYGYTF
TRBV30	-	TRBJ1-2	CAWAPLQVVTF
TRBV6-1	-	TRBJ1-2	CASSEISTANYGYTF
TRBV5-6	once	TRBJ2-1	CASSRGGPREQFF
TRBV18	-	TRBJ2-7	CASSPPRGAKSYEQYF
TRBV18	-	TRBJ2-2	CASSLNRGPSPGELFF
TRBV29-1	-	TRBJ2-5	CSVEVTGSRGETQYF
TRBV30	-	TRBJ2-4	CAWSSSSLKNIQYF
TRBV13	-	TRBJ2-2	CASSSQGSNTGELFF
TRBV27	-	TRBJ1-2	CASSASTGNYGYTF
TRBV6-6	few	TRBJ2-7	CASRDSDPKGEQYF
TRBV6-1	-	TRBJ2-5	CATNALSRLETQYF
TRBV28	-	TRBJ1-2	CASSLRRGVIRF
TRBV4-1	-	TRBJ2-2	CASSRGTGNTGELFF
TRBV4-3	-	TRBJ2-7	CASSPQGSFNFREQYF
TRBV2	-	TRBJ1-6	CASSGRGGVNSPLHF
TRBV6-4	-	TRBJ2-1	CASSPSGSYNEQFF
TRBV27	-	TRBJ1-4	CASRPRDPRVEKLFF
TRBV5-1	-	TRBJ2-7	CASSLVAPYEQYF
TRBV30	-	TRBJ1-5	CAWNTDFNQPQHF
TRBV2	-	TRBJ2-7	CARGGTGPYEQYF
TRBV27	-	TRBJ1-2	CATSQYRGATGGYTF
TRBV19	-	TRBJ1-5	CASSITVNNQPQHF
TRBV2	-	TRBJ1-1	CASSAGTSSEAFF
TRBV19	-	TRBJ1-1	CASSIGPYMNTEAFF
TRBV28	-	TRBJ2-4	CASSPTQGSGIQYF
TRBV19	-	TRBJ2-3	CASRGPAPLTDTQYF